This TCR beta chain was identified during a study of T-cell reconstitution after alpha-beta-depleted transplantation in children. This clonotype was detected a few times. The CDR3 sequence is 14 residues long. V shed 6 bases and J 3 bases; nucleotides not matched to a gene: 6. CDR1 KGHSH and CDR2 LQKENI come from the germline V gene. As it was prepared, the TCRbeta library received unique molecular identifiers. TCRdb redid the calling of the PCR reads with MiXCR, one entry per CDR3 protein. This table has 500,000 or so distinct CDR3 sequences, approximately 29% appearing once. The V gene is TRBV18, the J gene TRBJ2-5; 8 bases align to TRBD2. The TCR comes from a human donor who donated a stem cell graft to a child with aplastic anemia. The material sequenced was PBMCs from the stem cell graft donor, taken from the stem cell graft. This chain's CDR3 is CASSRTSREETQYF. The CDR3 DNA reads TGTGCCAGCTCGAGGACTAGCCGGGAAGAGACCCAGTACTTC.